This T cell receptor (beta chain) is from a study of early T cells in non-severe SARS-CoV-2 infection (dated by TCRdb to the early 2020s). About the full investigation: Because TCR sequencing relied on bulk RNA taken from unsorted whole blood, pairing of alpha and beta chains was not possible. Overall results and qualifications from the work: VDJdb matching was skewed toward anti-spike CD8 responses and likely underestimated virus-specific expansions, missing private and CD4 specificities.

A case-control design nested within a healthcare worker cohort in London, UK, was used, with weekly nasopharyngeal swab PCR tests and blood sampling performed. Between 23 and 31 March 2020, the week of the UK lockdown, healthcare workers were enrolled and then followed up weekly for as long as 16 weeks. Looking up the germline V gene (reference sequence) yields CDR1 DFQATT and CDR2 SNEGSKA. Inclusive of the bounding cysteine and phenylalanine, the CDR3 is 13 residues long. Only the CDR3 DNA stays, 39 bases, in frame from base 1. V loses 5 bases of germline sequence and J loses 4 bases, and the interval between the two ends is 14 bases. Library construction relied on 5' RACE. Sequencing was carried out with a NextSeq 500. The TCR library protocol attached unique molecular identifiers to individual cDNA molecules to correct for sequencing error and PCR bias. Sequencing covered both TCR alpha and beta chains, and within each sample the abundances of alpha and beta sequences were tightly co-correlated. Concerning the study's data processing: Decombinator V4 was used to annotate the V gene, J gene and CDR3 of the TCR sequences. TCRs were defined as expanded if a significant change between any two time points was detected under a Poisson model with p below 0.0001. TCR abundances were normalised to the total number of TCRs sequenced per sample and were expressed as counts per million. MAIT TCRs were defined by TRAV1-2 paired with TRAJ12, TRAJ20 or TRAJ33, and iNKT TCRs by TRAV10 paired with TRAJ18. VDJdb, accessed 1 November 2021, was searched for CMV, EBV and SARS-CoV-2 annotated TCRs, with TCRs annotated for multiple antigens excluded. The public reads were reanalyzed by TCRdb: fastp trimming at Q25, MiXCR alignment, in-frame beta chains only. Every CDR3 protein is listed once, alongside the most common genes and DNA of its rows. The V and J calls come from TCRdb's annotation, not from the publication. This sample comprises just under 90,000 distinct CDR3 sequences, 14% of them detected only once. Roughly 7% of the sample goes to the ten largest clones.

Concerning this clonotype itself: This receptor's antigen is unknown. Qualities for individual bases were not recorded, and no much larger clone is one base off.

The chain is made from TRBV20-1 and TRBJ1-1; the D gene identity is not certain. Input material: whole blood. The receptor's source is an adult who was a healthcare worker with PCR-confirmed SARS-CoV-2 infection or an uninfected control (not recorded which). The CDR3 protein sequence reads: CSAHGPGSTEAFF. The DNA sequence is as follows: TGCAGTGCTCACGGACCCGGGAGCACTGAAGCTTTCTTT.